These T cell receptor beta chains were read from a single sample in a study of blood T cell repertoires in COVID-19. TCRdb keeps only in-frame clones here, not all; method: immunoSEQ multiplex PCR. The table records some 260,000 clones, less than 85% of them present only once. Source material: peripheral blood. These receptor sequences come from a woman between 18 and 30 years old with acute or convalescent COVID-19. Each CDR3 is given with its conserved first and last residue. The D gene is left open where the match is weak. Not all rows give a size; the values are once, few, many and, for expanded clones, a class.

TRBD2,TRBJ2-3,TRBV28,once,CASSSRGDGTDTQYF,TGTGCCAGCAGTTCCCGGGGGGACGGCACAGATACGCAGTATTTT
TRBD1,TRBJ1-3,TRBV6-2/TRBV6-3,NA,CASSPRTGSGNTIYF,TGTGCCAGCAGTCCCAGGACAGGCTCTGGAAACACCATATATTTT
NA,TRBJ1-1,TRBV12-5,NA,CASGLNTEAFF,TGTGCTAGTGGCTTAAACACTGAAGCTTTCTTT
TRBD1,TRBJ1-6,TRBV4-2,NA,CASSQDGDRGDSPLHF,TGTGCCAGCAGCCAAGACGGCGACAGGGGGGATTCACCCCTCCACTTT
TRBD1,TRBJ1-3,TRBV7-6,NA,CASSNRRQGAVGNTIYF,TGTGCCAGCAGCAACCGAAGACAGGGCGCAGTTGGAAACACCATATATTTT
TRBD2,TRBJ2-7,TRBV2,few,CASSGGLAGSSYEQYF,TGTGCCAGCAGTGGGGGACTAGCGGGATCCTCCTACGAGCAGTACTTC
NA,TRBJ2-3,TRBV12-2,once,CASRTRTSGRGTQADTQYF,TGTGCAAGTCGCACGAGGACTAGCGGGAGGGGGACGCAAGCGGATACGCAGTATTTT
NA,TRBJ1-1,TRBV27,NA,CASRQAYPQTEAFF,TGTGCCAGCAGACAGGCTTACCCACAGACTGAAGCTTTCTTT
NA,TRBJ1-3,TRBV27,many,CASPRRNTIYF,TGTGCCAGCCCGAGGCGGAACACCATATATTTT
TRBD2,TRBJ2-3,TRBV18,NA,CASSPNREAQYF,TGTGCCAGCTCACCAAACCGGGAGGCTCAGTATTTT
NA,TRBJ1-6,TRBV19,NA,CASSIVGEPYSPLHF,TGTGCCAGTAGTATTGTGGGAGAACCTTATTCACCCCTCCACTTT
TRBD1,TRBJ1-4,TRBV19,NA,CASSTLSGTGRVF,TGTGCCAGTAGTACCCTCTCCGGGACAGGACGCGTTTTT
TRBD1,TRBJ1-1,TRBV6-5,NA,CASSPGTVLNTEAFF,TGTGCCAGCAGTCCCGGGACAGTATTGAACACTGAAGCTTTCTTT
NA,TRBJ1-1,TRBV7-2,NA,CASSPSKTNTEAFF,TGTGCCAGCAGCCCCTCAAAAACTAACACTGAAGCTTTCTTT
NA,TRBJ1-2,TRBV12-3/TRBV12-4,NA,CASSLGDLYGYTF,TGTGCCAGCAGTTTGGGCGATCTCTATGGCTACACCTTC
TRBD1,TRBJ1-2,TRBV30,NA,CAWSRDSLVYTF,TGTGCCTGGAGCCGGGACAGCTTGGTCTACACCTTC
NA,TRBJ2-3,TRBV23-1,few,CASSPQTTGGTDTQYF,TGCGCCAGCAGTCCCCAGACCACTGGCGGGACAGATACGCAGTATTTT
TRBD2,TRBJ2-7,TRBV9,NA,CASSVGASGDYEQYF,TGTGCCAGCAGCGTAGGGGCTAGCGGGGACTACGAGCAGTACTTC
NA,TRBJ2-1,TRBV2,NA,CASSEEGTDRSKNEQFF,TGTGCCAGCAGTGAAGAGGGGACCGACAGGTCTAAGAATGAGCAGTTCTTC
NA,TRBJ2-7,TRBV7-9,NA,CASSLVSGRGGEQYF,TGTGCCAGCAGCTTAGTTTCTGGCAGGGGAGGGGAGCAGTACTTC
NA,TRBJ1-4,TRBV6-5,NA,CASSTGLSNEKLFF,TGTGCCAGCAGTACGGGACTGTCTAATGAAAAACTGTTTTTT
NA,TRBJ2-7,TRBV12-1,NA,CASSPRRTGVIYEQYF,TGTGCCAGCAGCCCTCGACGGACAGGGGTGATCTACGAGCAGTACTTC
TRBD1,TRBJ2-5,TRBV4-1,NA,CASSQAGTGKETQYF,TGCGCCAGCAGTCAAGCCGGGACAGGGAAAGAGACCCAGTACTTC
NA,TRBJ1-5,TRBV27,NA,CASSQDITRPQHF,TGTGCCAGCAGTCAGGACATTACCCGGCCCCAGCATTTT
NA,TRBJ2-1,TRBV29-1,NA,CSVLGGNNNEQFF,TGCAGCGTTTTGGGGGGAAACAACAATGAGCAGTTCTTC
TRBD2,TRBJ2-7,TRBV11-2,once,CASSPISGRTLYEQYF,TGTGCCAGCAGCCCAATAAGCGGGAGGACACTCTACGAGCAGTACTTC
TRBD1,TRBJ1-1,TRBV27,NA,CASSLLGDRGNTEAFF,TGTGCCAGCAGTTTATTGGGGGACAGGGGTAACACTGAAGCTTTCTTT
TRBD1,TRBJ2-2,TRBV29-1,NA,CSVGGQSAQTGELFF,TGCAGCGTTGGGGGACAGAGCGCCCAAACCGGGGAGCTGTTTTTT